This T cell receptor (beta chain) was observed in a study of blood T cell repertoires in COVID-19. For the study at large: PBMCs, B-cell-depleted T cells, or T cells were the source of the cDNA or gDNA that made up the material.

Authors' data handling: Reference gene primers were amplified, and this amplification served to estimate nucleated cell counts. Only in-frame clones appear in the TCRdb table, and some are missing; sequencing was by immunoSEQ multiplex PCR. That table supplies the V and J calls and clone size; D and trimming were determined from the DNA. The sample holds 220,000 or so clones, around 86% seen once. This clone has more than one count but fewer than ten. Trimming took off 2 bases at V and 4 bases at J, with 8 bases between the two ends. This CDR3 comprises 13 residues. Germline V CDR1 and CDR2: LGHNT, FRNRAP.

Specimen: peripheral blood. The gene calls are TRBV12-5 and TRBJ1-1, with no clear D. The clonotype comes from a man in his 60s who had recovered from COVID-19. CDR3 coding DNA: TGTGCTAGTGGTTTGCTTGCAGGCACTGAAGCTTTCTTT. It yields the protein CASGLLAGTEAFF. The full variable domain, rest sourced from reference TRBV12-5 and TRBJ1-1, is DARVTQTPRHKVTEMGQEVTMRCQPILGHNTVFWYRQTMMQGLELLAYFRNRAPLDDSGMPKDRFSAEMPDATLATLKIQPSEPRDSAVYFCASGLLAGTEAFFGQGTRLTVV.